This T cell receptor (beta chain) was found in a study of neurological immune-mediated disorders. A few counts support this clonotype. A read error may be the cause here, since a much bigger clone is one base away. The CDR3 is 14 residues long. Germline V gene lookup returns CDR1 SGHDT and CDR2 YYEEEE. Time point indicated: longitudinal time-point 2. TCRdb re-derived calls from the 5' RACE reads in MiXCR, one entry per CDR3 protein. The data hold approximately 82,000 distinct CDR3 sequences, with about 12% observed a single time. Sequences were obtained from PBMCs. The chain has TRBV5-6 and TRBJ2-7, with TRBD1 matching over 11 bases. The TCR sequence derives from a female donor with HTLV-1-associated myelopathy (HAM/TSP). In nucleotides, the CDR3 is TGTGCCAGCAGCATCGGACAGGGGGCCTACGAGCAGTGCTTC. Its protein is CASSIGQGAYEQCF.